This TCR beta chain was sequenced in a study of T cell clonality in common variable immunodeficiency. TCRdb keeps only in-frame clones here, not all; method: immunoSEQ multiplex PCR. The table lists around 29,000 clones, with no singletons. This clone showed up many times. Its target is not known. The read is 3 residues too short to cover the CDR3 end, so that end is filled in from the germline J gene. This CDR3 region has 17 residues. Per the germline V gene, CDR1 is ENHRY and CDR2 is SYGVKD. V shed 8 bases and J 3 bases; nucleotides not matched to a gene: 15. Patients and controls were mostly of Caucasian heritage. Study results and limitations: CVID patient heterogeneity limited repertoire-clinical complication correlations. Reportedly, TCR beta sequences from common variable immunodeficiency showed fewer deletions and N-nucleotide insertions. CVID subjects showed higher TCRbeta clonality than healthy controls.

The chain links TRBV10-3 to TRBJ1-4; 7 bases are shared with TRBD1. Sequencing input: peripheral blood mononuclear cells. This TCR was sampled from a person between 18 and 75 years old in good health. This CDR3 is CAIGRDRLRSANEKLFF. CDR3 DNA, as far as it was read: TGTGCCATCGGACGGGACAGACTAAGAAGTGCTAATGAAAAA.